The sample holds a few counts of the clone carrying this T cell receptor beta chain. This sample stems from a study of T-cell memory formation after mild COVID-19. V shed 5 bases and J shed 0 bases, with 7 bases lying between them. CDR1 DFQATT and CDR2 SNEGSKA come from the germline V gene (reference sequence). The CDR3 is 12 residues long. 5'RACE with constant-segment primers built TCRalpha and TCRbeta cDNA libraries with UMIs. Each CDR3 protein is one row after TCRdb ran MiXCR on the 5' RACE reads. The table has around 200,000 distinct CDR3 sequences, around 15% seen once. J is TRBJ1-2 and V is TRBV20-1, with D uncertain. This sequence was found in an adult woman who had mild COVID-19 (a few samples of this study predate the infection). Cell type and time point are not known. Sequenced material: PBMCs or a T cell subset sorted from them (not recorded which). CDR3 DNA sequence: TGCAGTGCTCCGTCCACTAACTATGGCTACACCTTC. This encodes CSAPSTNYGYTF.